The clone carrying this T cell receptor beta chain has at least ten counts. The antigen is not known. The study left out patients who had uncontrolled infection, other autoimmune disease, pregnancy or lactation. The authors took PBMCs from 10 ml fresh peripheral blood. From RNA transcripts, TCR beta CDR3 regions were amplified. The HTBI primer set served for first-round RT-PCR of the TCR CDR3. A single record per CDR3 protein comes from TCRdb applying MiXCR to the multiplex PCR reads. This table has some 360,000 distinct CDR3 sequences, approximately 15% appearing once. This entry comes from a study of T cells in Graves' hyperthyroidism and ophthalmopathy. Study results and limitations: Ophthalmopathy and stable hyperthyroidism were separated by a 13 V-J model. Expanded thyroid clonotypes (above 0.001) were mostly also found in blood.

CDR3 length: 15 amino acids. After removal of 1 base from V and 6 bases from J, the junction contained 2 bases not matched to a gene. Germline lookup yields CDR1 GTSNPN and CDR2 SVGIG (reference sequence). This rearrangement joins TRBV30 to TRBJ2-1, with TRBD2 identical over 14 bases. The sample was blood. The TCR sequence derives from a woman aged 55-69 years with Graves' hyperthyroidism. This chain's CDR3 is CAWSAGTSGSNEQFF. The CDR3 DNA is TGTGCCTGGAGTGCCGGGACTAGCGGGAGCAATGAGCAGTTCTTC.